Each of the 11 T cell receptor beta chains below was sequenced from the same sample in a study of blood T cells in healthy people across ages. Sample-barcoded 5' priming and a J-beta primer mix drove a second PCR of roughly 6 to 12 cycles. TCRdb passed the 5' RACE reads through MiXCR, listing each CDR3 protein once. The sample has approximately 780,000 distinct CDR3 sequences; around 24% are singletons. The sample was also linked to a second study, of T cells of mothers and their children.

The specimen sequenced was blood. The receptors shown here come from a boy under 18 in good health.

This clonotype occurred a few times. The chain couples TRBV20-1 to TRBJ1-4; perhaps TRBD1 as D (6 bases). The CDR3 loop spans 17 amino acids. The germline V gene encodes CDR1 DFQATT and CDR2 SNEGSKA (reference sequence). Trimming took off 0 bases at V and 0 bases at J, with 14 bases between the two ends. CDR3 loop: CSARDPRYRATNEKLFF. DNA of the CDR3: TGCAGTGCTAGAGACCCCCGATACAGGGCAACTAATGAAAAACTGTTTTTT.

The CDR3 nucleotides read TGCAGTGCTAGTAGCAGCCATGGAAAACTGTTTTTT. It encodes CSASSSHGKLFF. This sequence joins TRBV20-1 and TRBJ1-4; D remains unclear. The CDR3 is made up of 12 amino acids. Germline CDR1 and CDR2: DFQATT and SNEGSKA (reference sequence). V was pared by 3 bases and J by 10 bases, with 12 bases between.

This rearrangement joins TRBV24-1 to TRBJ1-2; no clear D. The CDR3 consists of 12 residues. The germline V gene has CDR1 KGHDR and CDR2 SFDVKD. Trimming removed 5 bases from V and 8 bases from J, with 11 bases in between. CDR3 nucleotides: TGTGCCACCAGTGCTAACCAGGAGGGCTACACCTTC. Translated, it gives CATSANQEGYTF.

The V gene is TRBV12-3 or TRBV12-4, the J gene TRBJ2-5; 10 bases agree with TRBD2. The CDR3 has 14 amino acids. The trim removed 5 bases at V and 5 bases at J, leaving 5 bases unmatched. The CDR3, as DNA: TGTGCCAGCAGTGCTAGCGGGGGAGGCGAGACCCAGTACTTC. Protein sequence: CASSASGGGETQYF.

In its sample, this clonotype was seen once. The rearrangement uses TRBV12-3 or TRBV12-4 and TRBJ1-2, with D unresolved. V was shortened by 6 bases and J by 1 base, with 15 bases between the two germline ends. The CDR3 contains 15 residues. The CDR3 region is CASSLSRVGNYGYTF. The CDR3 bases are TGTGCCAGCAGCCTAAGCCGGGTGGGTAACTATGGCTACACCTTC.

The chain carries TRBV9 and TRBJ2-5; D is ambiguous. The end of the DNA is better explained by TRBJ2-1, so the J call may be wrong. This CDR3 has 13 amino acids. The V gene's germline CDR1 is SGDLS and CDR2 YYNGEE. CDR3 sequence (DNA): TGTGCCAGCAGCGATAGGTGGGACAATGAGCAGTTCTTC. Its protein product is CASSDRWDNEQFF.

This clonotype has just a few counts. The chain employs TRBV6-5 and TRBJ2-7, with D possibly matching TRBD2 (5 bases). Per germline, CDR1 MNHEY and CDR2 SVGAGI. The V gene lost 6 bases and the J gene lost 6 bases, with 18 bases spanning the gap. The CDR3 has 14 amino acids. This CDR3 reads CASSLGLIEGEQYF. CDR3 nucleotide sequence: TGTGCCAGCAGCTTAGGACTGATCGAGGGCGAGCAGTACTTC.

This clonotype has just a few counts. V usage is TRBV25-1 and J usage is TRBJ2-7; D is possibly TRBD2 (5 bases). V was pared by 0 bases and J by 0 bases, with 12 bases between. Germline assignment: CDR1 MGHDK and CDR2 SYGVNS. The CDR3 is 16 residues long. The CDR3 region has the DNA TGTGCCAGCAGTGAATATAGAGGGTCAAGCTCCTACGAGCAGTACTTC. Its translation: CASSEYRGSSSYEQYF.

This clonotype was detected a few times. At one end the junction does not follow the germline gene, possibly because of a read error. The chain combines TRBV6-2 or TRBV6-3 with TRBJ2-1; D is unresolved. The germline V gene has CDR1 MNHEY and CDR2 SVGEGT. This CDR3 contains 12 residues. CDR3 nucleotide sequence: TGTGCCAGCAGTAACTCCTACAATGAGCAGTTCTTC. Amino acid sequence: CASSNSYNEQFF.

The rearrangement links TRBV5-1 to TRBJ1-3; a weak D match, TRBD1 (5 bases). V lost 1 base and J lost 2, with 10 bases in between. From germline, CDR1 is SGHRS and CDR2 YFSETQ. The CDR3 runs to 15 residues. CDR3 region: CASSLRGDPGNTIYF. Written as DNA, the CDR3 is TGCGCCAGCAGCTTGCGGGGGGACCCTGGAAACACCATATATTTT.

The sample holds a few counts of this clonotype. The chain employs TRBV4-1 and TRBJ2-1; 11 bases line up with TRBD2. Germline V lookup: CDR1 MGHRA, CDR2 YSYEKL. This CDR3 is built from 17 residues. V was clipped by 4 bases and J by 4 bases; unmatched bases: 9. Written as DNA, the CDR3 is TGCGCCAGCAGCCCTCCTACGCTAGCGGGGGGTTACAATGAGCAGTTCTTC. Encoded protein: CASSPPTLAGGYNEQFF.